A single sample gave rise to the 29 T cell receptor beta chains below, sequenced in a study of cytomegalovirus exposure and HLA in healthy donors. The PCR contained 60 Vbeta and 13 Jbeta primers. Profiling relied on immunoSEQ multiplex PCR, and the TCRdb table lists in-frame clones only, not all of them. The sample carries some 150,000 clones, 70% to 80% recorded once. Specimen: PBMCs. Receptors originate from a female donor in good health and CMV-seropositive.

The gene calls are TRBV7-2 and TRBJ2-5, with TRBD2 matching 10 bases. CDR3 size: 16 residues. Looked up from germline, CDR1 is SGHTA and CDR2 is FQGNSA. Trimming took 5 bases from V and 0 from J; bases not matched to a gene: 6. CDR3 nucleotides: TGTGCCAGCAGCCCGTGGACTAGCGGAAACCAAGAGACCCAGTACTTC. Amino acid sequence: CASSPWTSGNQETQYF. Using reference TRBV7-2 and TRBJ2-5 for the parts outside the CDR3, the full variable domain is GAGVSQSPSNKVTEKGKDVELRCDPISGHTALYWYRQSLGQGLEFLIYFQGNSAPDKSGLPSDRFSAERTGGSVSTLTIQRTQQEDSAVYLCASSPWTSGNQETQYFGPGTRLLVL.

The genes are TRBV25-1 and TRBJ2-6; 12 bases agree with TRBD1. The V segment lost 4 bases and the J segment 1 base; nucleotides outside the gene matches: 5. Germline CDR1 reads MGHDK; CDR2 reads SYGVNS. The CDR3 spans 18 residues. The CDR3, as DNA: TGTGCCAGCAGTGCCAGGGGACAGGGGGCTTCTGGGGCCAACGTCCTGACTTTC. It yields the protein CASSARGQGASGANVLTF.

The chain employs TRBV5-1 and TRBJ1-4; no clear D. This CDR3 region has 14 residues. In germline, CDR1 is SGHRS, CDR2 YFSETQ. V lost 7 bases and J 0 bases, leaving 10 bases between the germline ends. CDR3 in amino acids: CASGLQATNEKLFF. CDR3 DNA: TGCGCCAGCGGACTACAAGCAACTAATGAAAAACTGTTTTTT.

The chain combines TRBV7-2 with TRBJ2-1; D perhaps matches TRBD2 (5 bases). V was clipped by 1 base and J by 5 bases, with 12 bases between them. Per the germline V gene, CDR1 is SGHTA and CDR2 is FQGNSA. This CDR3 comprises 15 residues. The DNA of the CDR3 is TGTGCCAGCAGCTTAGACCCTAGCAGAAACAATGAGCAGTTCTTC. This codes for CASSLDPSRNNEQFF.

The V and J genes are TRBV28 and TRBJ2-1; unclear D gene. This CDR3 region has 14 residues. Trimming took 6 bases from V and 7 from J, leaving 16 bases between them. CDR1 and CDR2 (germline): MDHEN, SYDVKM. DNA of the CDR3: TGTGCCAGCAGGGCGTCGCCAGGTGGGAATGAGCAGTTCTTC. Protein sequence: CASRASPGGNEQFF. Filled out from reference TRBV28 and TRBJ2-1, the complete variable domain reads DVKVTQSSRYLVKRTGEKVFLECVQDMDHENMFWYRQDPGLGLRLIYFSYDVKMKEKGDIPEGYSVSREKKERFSLILESASTNQTSMYLCASRASPGGNEQFFGPGTRLTVL.

The sample holds a few counts of this clone. Written as DNA, the CDR3 is TGTGCCAGTAGTATGACAGCCTTTGGGAACGAGCAGTACTTC. It specifies CASSMTAFGNEQYF. The chain has TRBV19 and TRBJ2-7; a weak D match, TRBD1 (5 bases). Germline CDR1 reads LNHDA; CDR2 reads SQIVND (reference sequence). With 3 bases removed from V and 5 bases from J, the gap between germline ends came to 14 bases. The CDR3 runs to 14 residues.

This clone was counted once. This sequence joins TRBV14 and TRBJ1-2; 8 nucleotides align to TRBD1. The CDR3 is 18 residues long. Germline CDR1 is SGHDN and CDR2 is FVKESK. V lost 6 bases and J lost 1; bases outside the gene matches: 16. The CDR3 spells CASSSNRDRRKINYGYTF. CDR3 in DNA: TGTGCCAGCAGTTCAAACCGGGACAGGAGGAAAATTAACTATGGCTACACCTTC.

This clone came up once. The chain links TRBV30 to TRBJ1-5; TRBD1 agrees at 8 bases. The CDR3 sequence is 16 residues long. CDR1 is GTSNPN, CDR2 SVGIG, per germline (reference sequence). With V trimmed by 1 base and J by 2 bases, 7 bases remained unmatched. CDR3 amino acids: CAWSGQGISGNQPQHF. As DNA, the CDR3 is TGTGCCTGGAGTGGACAGGGGATATCTGGCAATCAGCCCCAGCATTTT.

The rearrangement uses TRBV5-1 and TRBJ2-3, with 9 bases that match TRBD1. The junction had 7 bases not matched to a gene; V was cut back by 8 bases and J by 3 bases. The CDR3 contains 14 residues. Germline CDR1 and CDR2: SGHRS and YFSETQ. The CDR3 loop is CASNRGRETDTQYF. The CDR3, as DNA: TGCGCCAGTAACAGGGGGCGTGAAACAGATACGCAGTATTTT.

This chain links TRBV5-1 with TRBJ1-1; the D is unclear. The CDR3 consists of 14 residues. Germline V gene sequence: CDR1 SGHRS, CDR2 YFSETQ. Deletions cut 1 base from V and 0 bases from J, with 7 bases between. As DNA, the CDR3 is TGCGCCAGCAGCTTGCAGGCAATGAACACTGAAGCTTTCTTT. Its translation is CASSLQAMNTEAFF.

This clone was recorded once. J is TRBJ2-2 and V is TRBV5-1; possible D gene TRBD1, 6 bases. Between the trimmed V and J ends, which lost 7 bases and 1 base, there was a span of 17 bases. Germline assignment: CDR1 SGHRS and CDR2 YFSETQ. CDR3 length: 16 residues. This CDR3 reads CASDSTGIGNTGELFF. The CDR3 region has the DNA TGCGCCAGCGACTCAACAGGGATTGGGAACACCGGGGAGCTGTTTTTT.

The chain employs TRBV10-3 and TRBJ1-6; no firm D call. The V gene lost 6 bases and the J gene lost 10 bases, with 13 bases spanning the gap. The germline CDR1 and CDR2 sequences are ENHRY and SYGVKD. The CDR3 consists of 13 residues. The CDR3 sequence: CAIRREGSSPLHF. DNA of the CDR3: TGTGCCATCAGGAGGGAGGGTAGCTCACCCCTCCACTTT.

CDR3 region: CASRKGRGGSDEQFF. The CDR3 DNA follows: TGTGCCAGCAGGAAAGGACGCGGGGGATCGGATGAGCAGTTCTTC. This rearrangement joins TRBV25-1 to TRBJ2-1; 7 bases are shared with TRBD2. CDR3 length: 15 amino acids. The V gene end was trimmed by 6 bases and the J gene end by 8 bases; junction bases not matched to a gene: 13. CDR1 is MGHDK, CDR2 SYGVNS, per germline.

The chain employs TRBV5-1 and TRBJ2-2; the match to TRBD2 covers 11 bases. Germline V CDR1 and CDR2: SGHRS, YFSETQ. There are 17 residues in the CDR3. The V segment lost 4 bases and the J segment 6 bases; nucleotides outside the gene matches: 11. CDR3 sequence (DNA): TGCGCCAGCAGCCTCCTTGGGCTAGCGGGAGGCCCCGGGGAGCTGTTTTTT. It codes for CASSLLGLAGGPGELFF.

This chain uses TRBV6-4 with TRBJ1-1; perhaps TRBD1 as D (6 bases). Germline assignment: CDR1 MRHNA and CDR2 SNTAGT. Trimming stripped 4 bases from V and 1 base from J, with 7 bases between. The CDR3 runs to 13 residues. The DNA for the CDR3 is TGTGCCAGCAGTGCGACAGGGAACACTGAAGCTTTCTTT. This translates into CASSATGNTEAFF.

With regard to this clone: Other DNA variants within this sample encode the same CDR3. The rearrangement uses TRBV5-1 and TRBJ1-1; no reliable D call. Germline V gene sequence: CDR1 SGHRS, CDR2 YFSETQ. V was clipped by 4 bases and J by 1 base, with 14 bases between them. The CDR3 runs to 15 residues. CDR3 bases: TGCGCCAGCAGCCATCGGGTTGTCGGGAACACTGAAGCTTTCTTT. This codes for CASSHRVVGNTEAFF.

V is TRBV30 and J is TRBJ1-1; 7 nucleotides match TRBD1. Germline CDR1 GTSNPN, CDR2 SVGIG (reference sequence). With 3 bases clipped from V and 0 bases from J, the junction kept 7 bases outside the gene matches. The CDR3 is 15 residues long. The chain's CDR3 is CAWRPETGLNTEAFF. The CDR3 DNA is TGTGCCTGGAGACCCGAGACAGGGCTGAACACTGAAGCTTTCTTT.

The chain is built from TRBV7-9 and TRBJ2-1; 9 bases map to TRBD2. This CDR3 contains 13 residues. Germline CDR1 is SEHNR and CDR2 is FQNEAQ (reference sequence). V trimming: 8 bases; J trimming: 8 bases; junction bases outside the gene matches: 7. The DNA for the CDR3 is TGTGCCAGCGGGGCGGGAGGGCCCTATGAGCAGTTCTTC. It encodes CASGAGGPYEQFF.

The chain recombines TRBV6-5 with TRBJ2-2; 8 bases are shared with TRBD2. The CDR3 sequence is 15 residues long. CDR1 and CDR2 from the germline V gene are MNHEY and SVGAGI. V dropped 6 bases and J dropped 4; count of bases not matched to a gene: 7. CDR3 bases: TGTGCCAGCAGGACGGGGGGGGCAGGCACCGGGGAGCTGTTTTTT. Its translation: CASRTGGAGTGELFF.

This clone was observed a few times. The rearrangement uses TRBV25-1 and TRBJ1-6; D is unresolved. Trimming removed 0 bases from V and 10 bases from J, with 7 bases in between. Germline loops: CDR1 MGHDK, CDR2 SYGVNS. The CDR3 loop spans 13 amino acids. The CDR3 spells CASSEYLESPLHF. The CDR3 bases are TGTGCCAGCAGTGAATATTTGGAGTCACCCCTCCACTTT. Supplemented by reference TRBV25-1 and TRBJ1-6, the full variable domain reads EADIYQTPRYLVIGTGKKITLECSQTMGHDKMYWYQQDPGMELHLIHYSYGVNSTEKGDLSSESTVSRIRTEHFPLTLESARPSHTSQYLCASSEYLESPLHFGNGTRLTVT.

The chain has TRBV25-1 and TRBJ2-1, with D possibly being TRBD1 (5 bases). V lost 2 bases to trimming and J lost 9 bases, with 11 bases between them. Germline lookup yields CDR1 MGHDK and CDR2 SYGVNS. The CDR3 runs 13 residues. CDR3 residues: CASSEPNRIEQFF. The CDR3 nucleotides are TGTGCCAGCAGTGAACCCAACAGGATTGAGCAGTTCTTC. Filled out from reference TRBV25-1 and TRBJ2-1, the complete variable domain reads EADIYQTPRYLVIGTGKKITLECSQTMGHDKMYWYQQDPGMELHLIHYSYGVNSTEKGDLSSESTVSRIRTEHFPLTLESARPSHTSQYLCASSEPNRIEQFFGPGTRLTVL.

The rearrangement links TRBV4-1 to TRBJ1-1; no clear D gene. Germline V gene sequence: CDR1 MGHRA, CDR2 YSYEKL. There are 15 residues in the CDR3. Trimming left V 0 bases short and J 6 bases short, with 14 bases between. Here the CDR3 reads CASSQDTRTGAEAFF. The CDR3 coding sequence is TGCGCCAGCAGCCAAGATACCAGGACCGGGGCTGAAGCTTTCTTT.

This clone was observed a handful of times. V and J are TRBV11-1 and TRBJ1-6; no clear D. The germline CDR1 and CDR2 sequences are SGHAT and FQDESV (reference sequence). This CDR3 is built from 14 residues. Trimming took off 4 bases at V and 1 base at J, with 5 bases between the two ends. The CDR3 DNA is TGTGCCAGCAGCTCGTCTTCCTATAATTCACCCCTCCACTTT. It codes for CASSSSSYNSPLHF.

V gene TRBV5-1 combines with J gene TRBJ2-5, with D unclear. Per germline, CDR1 SGHRS and CDR2 YFSETQ. CDR3 length: 14 amino acids. Trimming removed 1 base at V and 5 bases at J, with 12 bases between. The CDR3 DNA sequence: TGCGCCAGCAGCTTGTCGTCATTTCGGGAGACCCAGTACTTC. Amino acid sequence: CASSLSSFRETQYF.

This clone was seen once. This chain connects TRBV6-5 to TRBJ2-1; 7 bases map to TRBD1. Trimming removed 7 bases from V and 8 bases from J; junction bases left unmatched: 8. In germline, CDR1 is MNHEY, CDR2 SVGAGI. The CDR3 has 13 residues. The CDR3 here is CASTPTGSHEQFF. Written as DNA, the CDR3 is TGTGCCAGCACTCCGACAGGGAGTCATGAGCAGTTCTTC.

The rearrangement joins TRBV7-2 to TRBJ1-2; the D gene is possibly TRBD1 (6 bases). There are 14 residues in the CDR3. V dropped 4 bases and J dropped 5 bases, with 14 bases sitting between them. The germline V gene encodes CDR1 SGHTA and CDR2 FQGNSA. CDR3 nucleotide sequence: TGTGCCAGCAGCTCCTACAGGGAAGAGTATGGCTACACCTTC. Protein sequence: CASSSYREEYGYTF.

This clone was seen a handful of times. The rearrangement links TRBV4-1 to TRBJ2-7; perhaps TRBD1 as D (5 bases). V was clipped by 4 bases and J by 3 bases, with 13 bases between them. Per the germline V gene, CDR1 is MGHRA and CDR2 is YSYEKL. This CDR3 has 14 amino acids. For the CDR3, the DNA is TGCGCCAGCAGCCCCACAGGTCCTATCTACGAGCAGTACTTC. Translating gives CASSPTGPIYEQYF.

This clone showed up just a few times. This chain uses TRBV5-4 with TRBJ2-5, with a tentative D call TRBD1 (7 bases). Between the trimmed V and J ends, which lost 5 bases and 4 bases, there was a span of 15 bases. This CDR3 has 14 residues. Germline CDR1 SGHNT, CDR2 YYREEE (reference sequence). Here the CDR3 reads CASSSAGGPETQYF. DNA of the CDR3: TGTGCCAGCAGTTCAGCAGGGGGGCCAGAGACCCAGTACTTC.

The chain carries TRBV7-9 and TRBJ2-3; 8 positions agree with TRBD2. The CDR3 totals 15 residues. CDR1 and CDR2 (germline): SEHNR, FQNEAQ (reference sequence). V lost 2 bases, J lost 6 bases, and 7 bases stayed unmatched. The CDR3 loop reads CASSLLAGQRDTQYF. In nucleotides, the CDR3 is TGTGCCAGCAGCTTACTAGCGGGCCAAAGGGATACGCAGTATTTT.